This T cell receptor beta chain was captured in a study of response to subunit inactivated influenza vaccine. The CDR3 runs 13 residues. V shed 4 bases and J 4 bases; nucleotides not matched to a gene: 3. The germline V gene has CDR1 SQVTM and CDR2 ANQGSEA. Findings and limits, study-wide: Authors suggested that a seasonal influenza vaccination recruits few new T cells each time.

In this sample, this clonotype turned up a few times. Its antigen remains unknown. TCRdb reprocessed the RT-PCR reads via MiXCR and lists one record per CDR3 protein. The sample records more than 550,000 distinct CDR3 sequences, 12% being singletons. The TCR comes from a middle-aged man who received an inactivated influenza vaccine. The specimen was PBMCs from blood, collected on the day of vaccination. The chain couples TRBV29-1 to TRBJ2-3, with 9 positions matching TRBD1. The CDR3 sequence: CSVATGGSDTQYF. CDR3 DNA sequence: TGCAGCGTTGCGACAGGGGGATCAGATACGCAGTATTTT.